This is a list of T cell receptor beta chains from one sample in a study of CD8 T cells in Susac syndrome. TCRdb re-called the immunoSEQ multiplex PCR reads with MiXCR, one entry per CDR3 protein. The data contain some 140,000 distinct CDR3 sequences, around 91% of them singletons. Sequencing was performed on CD8+ T cells from PBMCs. These receptors originate from a human donor with multiple sclerosis. CDR3s include the opening cysteine and the closing phenylalanine or tryptophan. Clone sizes are given selectively: once, few, many, or a class where the clone is expanded.

>TRBV4-2|-|TRBJ1-6
CASSSLILSSYNSPLHF
>TRBV4-1|-|TRBJ2-3
CASSQFSGTTDTQYF
>TRBV28|-|TRBJ1-2
CASNIANYGYTF
>TRBV30|-|TRBJ2-5
CAWNLARPGETQYF
>TRBV30|-|TRBJ2-1
CAWSALSANEQFF
>TRBV7-8|once|TRBJ2-7
CASSSLVAYEQYF
>TRBV15|-|TRBJ1-1
CATSRDGDRVLTEAFF
>TRBV11-2|once|TRBJ1-1
CASSLGVGPAEAFF
>TRBV29-1|-|TRBJ2-7
CSVAEGGLYEQYF
>TRBV9|-|TRBJ2-7
CASSVGSSGTGYYEQYF
>TRBV9|-|TRBJ2-7
CASSPGTGKAYEQYF
>TRBV19|-|TRBJ1-5
CATQTGPNQPQHF
>TRBV20-1|-|TRBJ2-7
CSAEGGAGGPHEQYF
>TRBV30|-|TRBJ1-6
CAWSPGRTNSPLHF
>TRBV20-1|-|TRBJ2-1
CSAWVPALSPQQFF
>TRBV6-2/TRBV6-3|-|TRBJ1-1
CAAGAVEAFF
>TRBV10-3|-|TRBJ1-2
CAISERTGVDYGYTF
>TRBV7-9|-|TRBJ2-2
CASIPGEGHLTGELFF
>TRBV29-1|-|TRBJ2-2
CSAEGGFGAGELFF
>TRBV19|-|TRBJ2-1
CASSVAGRGLGEQFF
>TRBV6-1|once|TRBJ2-5
CASSDTHTSGSSFETQYF
>TRBV4-1|-|TRBJ1-1
CASSQGNFRGMNTEAFF
>TRBV7-9|-|TRBJ1-2
CASSMVGQHNYGYTF
>TRBV30|-|TRBJ2-1
CAWSVTGGDEQFF
>TRBV6-5|-|TRBJ2-7
CASSGGVQQVGEQYF
>TRBV9|-|TRBJ1-2
CASSVGGSVIYGYTF
>TRBV6-5|-|TRBJ2-5
CASSSIQGVRETQYF